The 19 T cell receptor beta chains listed next were all sequenced from one sample in a study of T-cell reconstitution after alpha-beta-depleted transplantation in children. Molecular barcoding with unique molecular identifiers was used for the TCRbeta library. Each CDR3 protein is one row after TCRdb ran MiXCR on the PCR reads. The data show nearly 20,000 distinct CDR3 sequences, with over 10% seen just once and approximately 40% held by the top ten. The source material was PBMCs, mostly from graft donor cells, sampled 60 days after TCRalphabeta/CD19-depleted stem cell transplant. These receptors were taken from a female patient aged 2 to 10 who had a stem cell transplant for congenital amegakaryocytic thrombocytopenia, so the T cells may come from the graft donor.

This clonotype showed up many times. J is TRBJ2-1 and V is TRBV20-1; 9 bases align to TRBD2. The CDR3 covers 14 residues. The V gene's germline CDR1 is DFQATT and CDR2 SNEGSKA (reference sequence). Trimming at V came to 0 bases and at J to 8 bases, leaving 5 bases not matched to a gene. The CDR3 sequence is CSARDPAGGYEQFF. CDR3 DNA sequence: TGCAGTGCTAGAGATCCAGCGGGAGGCTATGAGCAGTTCTTC.

This clonotype appeared many times. This sequence joins TRBV9 and TRBJ2-3; unclear D gene. The CDR3 contains 16 residues. V was pared by 0 bases and J by 4 bases, with 15 bases between. Looked up from germline, CDR1 is SGDLS and CDR2 is YYNGEE. The CDR3 bases are TGTGCCAGCAGCGTAGCCCTGACTTCAACGGCAGATACGCAGTATTTT. Protein: CASSVALTSTADTQYF.

In this sample, this clonotype turned up many times. The CDR3 DNA sequence: TGCGCCAGCAGCTTGCTCCTTAGCGGGGATAAAGAGACCCAGTACTTC. It yields the protein CASSLLLSGDKETQYF. The J gene is TRBJ2-5, the V gene TRBV5-1; 8 bases are a match to TRBD2. The CDR3 is made up of 16 amino acids. The germline V gene encodes CDR1 SGHRS and CDR2 YFSETQ. Unmatched junction bases numbered 8, after V lost 1 base and J lost 3 bases. Full variable domain (rest looked up from reference TRBV5-1 and TRBJ2-5): KAGVTQTPRYLIKTRGQQVTLSCSPISGHRSVSWYQQTPGQGLQFLFEYFSETQRNKGNFPGRFSGRQFSNSRSEMNVSTLELGDSALYLCASSLLLSGDKETQYFGPGTRLLVL.

This clonotype was recorded many times. This chain uses TRBV2 with TRBJ2-3; D is uncertain. The germline V gene encodes CDR1 SNHLY and CDR2 FYNNEI. The V end lost 7 bases, the J end lost 5 bases, and 13 bases lay between the germline ends. This CDR3 region has 13 residues. The CDR3 protein is CASKESTQDTQYF. As DNA, the CDR3 is TGTGCCAGCAAGGAATCCACACAAGATACGCAGTATTTT.

In its sample, this clonotype was seen many times. The chain has TRBV18 and TRBJ2-1; D is unclear. The germline V gene encodes CDR1 KGHSH and CDR2 LQKENI. V lost 0 bases to trimming and J lost 4 bases, with 4 bases between them. The CDR3 has 13 amino acids. The CDR3 DNA reads TGTGCCAGCTCACCACCGACGTACAATGAGCAGTTCTTC. Amino acid sequence: CASSPPTYNEQFF. The variable domain in full, completed from reference TRBV18 and TRBJ2-1, reads NAGVMQNPRHLVRRRGQEARLRCSPMKGHSHVYWYRQLPEEGLKFMVYLQKENIIDESGMPKERFSAEFPKEGPSILRIQQVVRGDSAAYFCASSPPTYNEQFFGPGTRLTVL.

The CDR3 DNA sequence: TGTGCCATCAGAAGACAGACCTCCTACAATGAGCAGTTCTTC. Translating gives CAIRRQTSYNEQFF. V is TRBV10-3 and J is TRBJ2-1; TRBD1 is a possible D gene (5 bases). Trimming stripped 6 bases from V and 0 bases from J, with 9 bases between. Germline-derived CDR1 and CDR2 are ENHRY and SYGVKD. The CDR3 totals 14 residues.

At least ten counts were recorded for this clonotype. The chain joins TRBV5-1 to TRBJ2-1; 7 bases align to TRBD2. CDR1 is SGHRS and CDR2 is YFSETQ in the germline V gene. There are 15 residues in the CDR3. Losses at the gene ends were 0 bases for V and 4 bases for J; bases not matched to a gene: 4. CDR3: CASSLGGGIYNEQFF. CDR3 in DNA: TGCGCCAGCAGCTTGGGGGGAGGGATTTACAATGAGCAGTTCTTC.

This clonotype occurred many times. This sequence joins TRBV24-1 and TRBJ2-1; D possibly corresponds to TRBD1 (6 bases). V gave up 2 bases and J gave up 3 bases, with 10 bases separating them. Germline V lookup: CDR1 KGHDR, CDR2 SFDVKD. The CDR3 loop spans 15 amino acids. CDR3 bases: TGTGCCACCAGTGATTCCACAGGGCGCTACAATGAGCAGTTCTTC. It yields the protein CATSDSTGRYNEQFF.

This clonotype was picked up many times. The chain combines TRBV28 with TRBJ1-2; D unclear. This CDR3 region has 13 residues. The V gene's germline CDR1 is MDHEN and CDR2 SYDVKM. V dropped 2 bases and J dropped 0 bases, with 4 bases sitting between them. The CDR3 protein is CASSLDTNYGYTF. The CDR3, as DNA: TGTGCCAGCAGTTTAGACACTAACTATGGCTACACCTTC.

This clonotype has a count of ten or more. The chain is built from TRBV12-3 or TRBV12-4 and TRBJ2-3, with D perhaps matching TRBD2 (6 bases). V was cut by 5 bases and J by 2 bases, with 11 bases left in between. The CDR3 is 14 residues long. This CDR3 reads CASSLSGFTDTQYF. Written as DNA, the CDR3 is TGTGCCAGCAGTCTTAGCGGATTCACAGATACGCAGTATTTT.

In this sample, this clonotype turned up many times. V gene TRBV6-4 combines with J gene TRBJ2-3, with 9 bases aligning to TRBD1. There are 14 residues in the CDR3. Germline-derived CDR1 and CDR2 are MRHNA and SNTAGT. The junction had 5 bases not matched to a gene; V was cut back by 5 bases and J by 5 bases. CDR3 coding DNA: TGTGCCAGCAGTCGGACAGGGGAGGGAGATACGCAGTATTTT. This codes for CASSRTGEGDTQYF.

The table lists this clonotype with many counts. The chain has TRBV20-1 and TRBJ1-5; maybe TRBD1 (5 bases). Germline V gene data show CDR1 as DFQATT and CDR2 as SNEGSKA (reference sequence). Trimming removed 5 bases at V and 2 bases at J, with 10 bases between. The CDR3 extends over 13 amino acids. The CDR3 protein is CSALRVGNQPQHF. The CDR3 DNA sequence: TGCAGTGCTCTCAGGGTTGGCAATCAGCCCCAGCATTTT.

This clonotype was seen many times. The chain combines TRBV7-9 with TRBJ1-4; TRBD1 might be the D (5 bases). Germline lookup yields CDR1 SEHNR and CDR2 FQNEAQ (reference sequence). V was clipped by 5 bases and J by 7 bases, with 14 bases between them. The CDR3 extends over 14 amino acids. The CDR3 DNA follows: TGTGCCAGCAGCCTCGGGACGGCGGGTGAAAAACTGTTTTTT. Protein product: CASSLGTAGEKLFF.

This clonotype was detected many times. J is TRBJ2-2 and V is TRBV5-1, with no clear D. Trimming cost V 6 bases and J 3 bases, with 15 bases left between them. The CDR3 has 15 amino acids. Germline values: CDR1 SGHRS, CDR2 YFSETQ. The CDR3, as DNA: TGCGCCAGCACCCTTGGTGGAGCAGACACCGGGGAGCTGTTTTTT. Translated, it gives CASTLGGADTGELFF. Variable domain in full (rest from reference TRBV5-1 and TRBJ2-2): KAGVTQTPRYLIKTRGQQVTLSCSPISGHRSVSWYQQTPGQGLQFLFEYFSETQRNKGNFPGRFSGRQFSNSRSEMNVSTLELGDSALYLCASTLGGADTGELFFGEGSRLTVL.

This clonotype appeared many times. The V call is TRBV6-5, the J call TRBJ2-1, with 12 bases that match TRBD2. V was clipped by 7 bases and J by 2 bases; unmatched bases: 6. The germline gives CDR1 MNHEY, CDR2 SVGAGI. The CDR3 has 16 residues. CDR3: CASKRLAGEPYNEQFF. The CDR3 region has the DNA TGTGCCAGCAAACGACTAGCGGGAGAGCCCTACAATGAGCAGTTCTTC.

The rearrangement uses TRBV2 and TRBJ2-1, with D perhaps assigned TRBD1 or TRBD2 (5 bases each). This CDR3 is built from 16 residues. Germline V gene data show CDR1 as SNHLY and CDR2 as FYNNEI. Trimming removed 6 bases at V and 8 bases at J, with 23 bases between. This CDR3 is CASRPTRDAPGYEQFF. In DNA form, the CDR3 reads TGTGCCAGCAGGCCGACCCGGGACGCACCCGGGTATGAGCAGTTCTTC.

This clonotype was detected many times. The chain recombines TRBV7-9 with TRBJ2-5, with unresolved D. The V gene lost 4 bases and the J gene lost 2 bases, with 14 bases spanning the gap. The CDR3 is made up of 15 amino acids. Germline V CDR1 and CDR2: SEHNR, FQNEAQ (reference sequence). CDR3: CASSSLGQLQETQYF. The CDR3 coding sequence is TGTGCCAGCAGCTCTTTGGGCCAGCTACAAGAGACCCAGTACTTC.

This chain links TRBV4-2 with TRBJ2-4; 12 bases are shared with TRBD1. With 3 bases clipped from V and 5 bases from J, the junction kept 5 bases outside the gene matches. The length of the CDR3 is 16 residues. The germline gives CDR1 LGHNA, CDR2 YNFKEQ. The CDR3: CASSQGQGAVENIQYF. The CDR3 DNA reads as TGTGCCAGCAGCCAGGGACAGGGGGCGGTTGAAAACATTCAGTACTTC.

This clonotype has at least ten counts. The chain carries TRBV5-1 and TRBJ2-1, with D unclear. The germline gives CDR1 SGHRS, CDR2 YFSETQ. The ends were cut back, 2 bases at V and 4 bases at J, with 10 bases in the middle. This CDR3 has 14 residues. Here the CDR3 reads CASSFNASYNEQFF. In nucleotides, the CDR3 is TGCGCCAGCAGCTTTAATGCCTCTTACAATGAGCAGTTCTTC.